What follows is one T cell receptor (beta chain) and its context. Other DNA sequences in this specimen translate into the identical CDR3. This record comes from a study of shared clonotypes between healthy human individuals. CDR1 is SNHLY, CDR2 FYNNEI, per germline. This CDR3 region has 12 residues. With 3 bases removed from V and 2 bases from J, the gap between germline ends came to 5 bases. Using immunoSEQ multiplex PCR, the repertoire was profiled, and TCRdb retains in-frame clones only, with some absent. Of about 820,000 clones listed, around 93% are singletons. Naive CD8 isolation took CD45RO-negative cells positively selected for CCR7 and excluded terminally differentiated effector memory CD45RA+ cells.

Source material: naive CD8+ T cells sorted from blood. The chain employs TRBV2 and TRBJ2-7; no clear D gene. This receptor was obtained from a man younger than 40 in good health. The CDR3 loop is CASSEYPYEQYF. Written as DNA, the CDR3 is TGTGCCAGCAGTGAGTACCCCTACGAGCAGTACTTC.